This entry describes one T cell receptor (beta chain). Antigen: not known. The data stem from a study of post-analysis software for immune sequencing data. Study outcomes and limitations: Normalized Chao1 diversity was significantly reduced in patients versus controls. The study found TRBV5-6, TRBV5-1 and TRBV20-1 among a few TRBV segments more frequent in patients than controls. F measure clustering grouped samples strongly by preparation batch.

Each TCR beta cDNA library carried unique molecular identifiers. TCRdb redid the calling of the PCR reads with MiXCR, one entry per CDR3 protein. This table has roughly 730,000 distinct CDR3 sequences, 25% to 30% appearing once. V lost 1 base, J lost 4 bases, and 17 bases lay in between. There are 17 residues in the CDR3. This sequence originates from a girl aged 5 to 17 with multiple sclerosis. The chain joins TRBV12-3 or TRBV12-4 to TRBJ1-5; D is ambiguous. Sequencing was done on a sample of blood. CDR3 coding DNA: TGTGCCAGCAGTTTAGAAATAACGGTGGAGAGAAATCAGCCCCAGCATTTT. It yields the protein CASSLEITVERNQPQHF.